A selection of T cell receptor beta chains follows, all from one sample in a study of cytomegalovirus exposure and HLA in healthy donors. Clones were read by immunoSEQ multiplex PCR, and TCRdb kept only the in-frame ones, dropping some. The sample holds approximately 64,000 clones; 75% to 90% are singletons and the top ten take over 1.5%. Sequencing used PBMCs. The receptors stem from a woman under 30 in good health and CMV-seronegative. Both conserved end residues are part of each CDR3. Each record gives: CDR3 DNA, CDR3 protein, J gene, D gene, V gene, clone size. D genes are given only for firm matches. Expanded clones get a size class; other rows say once, few or many, or leave the size out.

TGTGCCAGCAGTGAATGGGACTTCAATGAGCAGTTCTTC,CASSEWDFNEQFF,TRBJ2-1,-,TRBV6-1,once
TGTGCCAGCAGCTGGGGAGCCCAAGAAAAACTGTTTTTT,CASSWGAQEKLFF,TRBJ1-4,-,TRBV5-5,-
TGTGCCTGGGGGTTTCCGAGCGTCGGAAAACTGTTTTTT,CAWGFPSVGKLFF,TRBJ1-4,-,TRBV30,-
TGTGCCAGCACCAATCTATGGGAGCAGTACTTC,CASTNLWEQYF,TRBJ2-7,-,TRBV7-8,-
TGTGCCAGCATGGGTAGCGGGAAATCGTACTTC,CASMGSGKSYF,TRBJ2-7,TRBD2,TRBV25-1,once
TGTGCCTGGAGTGTACATCCGGGGGATACGCAGTATTTT,CAWSVHPGDTQYF,TRBJ2-3,-,TRBV30,once
TGTGCCAGCAGCCTAACGGGACTAGCGGTCAAAGAGACCCAGTACTTC,CASSLTGLAVKETQYF,TRBJ2-5,TRBD2,TRBV7-8,-
TGTGCCAGCAGCTTCCGGGACAGAGACACTGAAGCTTTCTTT,CASSFRDRDTEAFF,TRBJ1-1,TRBD1,TRBV13,once
TGTGCCAGCTCACCAGATTCCGGACATATCAGGCCCTACGAGCAGTACTTC,CASSPDSGHIRPYEQYF,TRBJ2-7,-,TRBV18,-
TGTGCCTGGAGTGGGCAGTATCCCGACGAGCAGTACTTC,CAWSGQYPDEQYF,TRBJ2-7,-,TRBV30,-
TGTGCCAGCAGTTCTCGGACAGGGGGCACATGGAATCAGCCCCAGCATTTT,CASSSRTGGTWNQPQHF,TRBJ1-5,TRBD1,TRBV28,few
TGTGCCAGTAGTCCGGTTAGCGGGGGGGCCCACGAGCAGTACTTC,CASSPVSGGAHEQYF,TRBJ2-7,TRBD2,TRBV19,-
TGTGCCAGCAGTTTAGCCGGGTCTCCTAAGTTCTTC,CASSLAGSPKFF,TRBJ2-1,-,TRBV28,-
TGTGCCATCAGACCGGGACAGGGGGACAATCAGCCCCAGCATTTT,CAIRPGQGDNQPQHF,TRBJ1-5,TRBD1,TRBV10-3,-
TGTGCCTGGAGCACACTAGGGTACGAGCAGTACTTC,CAWSTLGYEQYF,TRBJ2-7,-,TRBV30,-
TGCAGCGGACTCAACCAGGGCGGGACAGGCGAGCAGTACTTC,CSGLNQGGTGEQYF,TRBJ2-7,TRBD1,TRBV29-1,few
TGCGCCAGCAGCCCCCTCGGGACTAGCGGGACCCACAATGAGCAGTTCTTC,CASSPLGTSGTHNEQFF,TRBJ2-1,TRBD2,TRBV5-1,-
TGTGCCAGCAGCTTGGCCGGGACAGCGTTCAATGAGCAGTTCTTC,CASSLAGTAFNEQFF,TRBJ2-1,TRBD1,TRBV5-6,-
TGTGCCACCAGCAGAGATCGGCGGACAGGGCTAAGCAATCAGCCCCAGCATTTT,CATSRDRRTGLSNQPQHF,TRBJ1-5,TRBD1,TRBV15,-
TGTGCCAGCAGCGAACAACGGGGGGGGCCGAATGTGCCCGGGGAGCTGTTTTTT,CASSEQRGGPNVPGELFF,TRBJ2-2,TRBD2,TRBV2,-
TGTGCCAGCAGTGAACAGGTAGCGGAGTGGGGCGATACGCAGTATTTT,CASSEQVAEWGDTQYF,TRBJ2-3,-,TRBV2,-
TGTGCCAGCAGTGAATTGGACAGGGGCGGCTATGGCTACACCTTC,CASSELDRGGYGYTF,TRBJ1-2,TRBD1,TRBV6-1,-
TGTGCCAGCAGCGCCTCAGGGAGGGGTTCCTACAATGAGCAGTTCTTC,CASSASGRGSYNEQFF,TRBJ2-1,TRBD2,TRBV11-3,-
TGCGCCAGCAGTCTAGCGGGACGGGAGCAGTACTTC,CASSLAGREQYF,TRBJ2-7,TRBD2,TRBV10-2,few
TGTGCCAGCAGGATAAGACAGAACTATGGCTACACCTTC,CASRIRQNYGYTF,TRBJ1-2,-,TRBV7-2,-
TGTGCCAGCAGCTTACCGGGAGCCTCCTACGAGCAGTACTTC,CASSLPGASYEQYF,TRBJ2-7,-,TRBV7-6,-
TGCGCCAGCAGCCTCGGCGCTGGGGCGACTGAAGCTTTCTTT,CASSLGAGATEAFF,TRBJ1-1,-,TRBV5-1,-
TGTGCCAGCAGCAACACAGGGGGCGCTTACTTC,CASSNTGGAYF,TRBJ2-7,TRBD1,TRBV14,-
TGTGCCAGCAGTGAAGTGGCCACCGGGGAGCTGTTTTTT,CASSEVATGELFF,TRBJ2-2,-,TRBV2,-
TGTGCCAGCAGTTACGTTCCAGGGGCCACTGAAGCTTTCTTT,CASSYVPGATEAFF,TRBJ1-1,-,TRBV6-5,-
TGTGCCAGCACACCATTTAGACGGGGCCAAGAGACCCAGTACTTC,CASTPFRRGQETQYF,TRBJ2-5,-,TRBV27,-
TGTGCCAGCAGCTTAAGAGATAGGCAGGGTCCTCCAGCTAACTATGGCTACACCTTC,CASSLRDRQGPPANYGYTF,TRBJ1-2,-,TRBV7-3,-
TGTGCCAGCAGCCGGGGAACTAATGAAAAACTGTTTTTT,CASSRGTNEKLFF,TRBJ1-4,-,TRBV7-8,-
TGTGCCAGCTTTTCCGGGGGGGTGACAGGGGGACTGTGGAACACTGAAGCTTTCTTT,CASFSGGVTGGLWNTEAFF,TRBJ1-1,TRBD1,TRBV27,-
TGTGCCAGCAGCTTGACCCACAGAGCAACTAATGAAAAACTGTTTTTT,CASSLTHRATNEKLFF,TRBJ1-4,-,TRBV7-2,-
TGTGCCAGCATTCCGGGACTAGCGAACACCGGGGAGCTGTTTTTT,CASIPGLANTGELFF,TRBJ2-2,TRBD2,TRBV2,-
TGTGCCACCTTAGGGACTGCGGCCGGGGAGCTGTTTTTT,CATLGTAAGELFF,TRBJ2-2,-,TRBV21-1,-
TGCAGCGCCGGGGATAACTACGAGCAGTACTTC,CSAGDNYEQYF,TRBJ2-7,-,TRBV29-1,-
TGTGCCATCAGTGCCCAGGGTTCCACTGAAGCTTTCTTT,CAISAQGSTEAFF,TRBJ1-1,-,TRBV10-3,-
TGTGCCAGCAGTTTAATCAGGAGCACAGATACGCAGTATTTT,CASSLIRSTDTQYF,TRBJ2-3,-,TRBV28,-
TGTGCCAGCAGCTCCAAGGGACTAGCCGGCCCCTTCTTAGATACGCAGTATTTT,CASSSKGLAGPFLDTQYF,TRBJ2-3,TRBD2,TRBV2,-
TGTGCCAGCAGCTTGGGGAGCTACTACGAGCAGTACTTC,CASSLGSYYEQYF,TRBJ2-7,-,TRBV7-2,-
TGCGCCAGCAGCTTGACAGGCGAGACCGGGGAGCTGTTTTTT,CASSLTGETGELFF,TRBJ2-2,-,TRBV5-1,-
TGTGCCAGTAGTCTCCGGACAGTCCACGAGCAGTACTTC,CASSLRTVHEQYF,TRBJ2-7,-,TRBV19,-
TGTGCTAGTGCGTCGGGGGGGCCCAATCAGCCCCAGCATTTT,CASASGGPNQPQHF,TRBJ1-5,-,TRBV12-5,-
TGTGCCAGCCGTTCAATCAGGAATAACTCCTACGAGCAGTACTTC,CASRSIRNNSYEQYF,TRBJ2-7,-,TRBV7-9,-
TGTGCCAGTAGTATCTCTAGCGCCTACTCCTACGAGCAGTACTTC,CASSISSAYSYEQYF,TRBJ2-7,-,TRBV19,-
TGTGCCAGCAGCAAGACCCCGACAGGGTTCACTGAAGCTTTCTTT,CASSKTPTGFTEAFF,TRBJ1-1,TRBD1,TRBV7-2,-
TGTGCCAGCAGCTTAAGCAGGGAGAACACTGAAGCTTTCTTT,CASSLSRENTEAFF,TRBJ1-1,-,TRBV7-9,once
TGTGCCAGCAGCCGCGGTGGGTACGAGCAGTACTTC,CASSRGGYEQYF,TRBJ2-7,-,TRBV25-1,-
TGCGCCAGCAGCTTGGCGGCGGGAGGGCCGCCCTACGAGCAGTACTTC,CASSLAAGGPPYEQYF,TRBJ2-7,TRBD2,TRBV5-1,-
TGCGCCAGCAGCTTGAGGGGACTCACGAACACCGGGGAGCTGTTTTTT,CASSLRGLTNTGELFF,TRBJ2-2,-,TRBV5-1,-
TGTGCCAGTAGGGGTCGGGGGGGCGAAGAGACCCAGTACTTC,CASRGRGGEETQYF,TRBJ2-5,TRBD2,TRBV19,-
TGTGCCAGCGGTGGGCGGGTGGATGAAAAACTGTTTTTT,CASGGRVDEKLFF,TRBJ1-4,-,TRBV6-1,-
TGTGCCAGCAGTTTATTGCCGGGAGGGATAGGGCAAGAGACCCAGTACTTC,CASSLLPGGIGQETQYF,TRBJ2-5,TRBD2,TRBV27,-
TGTGCCAGTAGTAACCAGGTATTGACAGCCCGAAGCAATCAGCCCCAGCATTTT,CASSNQVLTARSNQPQHF,TRBJ1-5,-,TRBV19,once
TGTGCCAGCAGCCGGGGAGGCCCACAAGAGACCCAGTACTTC,CASSRGGPQETQYF,TRBJ2-5,-,TRBV7-3,-
TGTGCCAGCAGCCCTAAGGGGTCCCTCTCCTACAATGAGCAGTTCTTC,CASSPKGSLSYNEQFF,TRBJ2-1,-,TRBV7-2,few
TGTGCCAGCAGCTCCCCATTAGGGGGCCCCTACAATGAGCAGTTCTTC,CASSSPLGGPYNEQFF,TRBJ2-1,TRBD1,TRBV7-9,-